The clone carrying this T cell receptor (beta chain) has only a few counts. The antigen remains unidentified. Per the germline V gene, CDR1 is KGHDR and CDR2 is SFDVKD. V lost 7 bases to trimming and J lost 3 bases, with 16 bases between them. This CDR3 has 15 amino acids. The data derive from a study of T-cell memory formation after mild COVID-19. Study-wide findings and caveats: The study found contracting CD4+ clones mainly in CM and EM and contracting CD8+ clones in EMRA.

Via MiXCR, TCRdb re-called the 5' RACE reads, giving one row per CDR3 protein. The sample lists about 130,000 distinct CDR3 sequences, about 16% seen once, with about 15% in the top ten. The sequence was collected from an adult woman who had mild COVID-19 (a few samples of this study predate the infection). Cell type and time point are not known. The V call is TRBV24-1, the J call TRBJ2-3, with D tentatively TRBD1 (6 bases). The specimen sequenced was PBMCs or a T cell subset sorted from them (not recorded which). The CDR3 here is CATRGTSQPTDTQYF. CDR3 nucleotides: TGTGCCACCAGAGGGACATCACAACCGACAGATACGCAGTATTTT.